This T cell receptor (beta chain) was captured in a study of blood T cell repertoires in COVID-19. Study-wide context: The cDNA or gDNA used as material had been derived from T cells, B-cell-depleted T cells, or PBMCs.

The CDR3 spans 13 residues. Germline V gene lookup returns CDR1 SQVTM and CDR2 ANQGSEA. V lost 4 bases and J 3 bases, leaving 13 bases between the germline ends. Clones were read by immunoSEQ multiplex PCR, and TCRdb kept only the in-frame ones, dropping some. The sample shows over 85,000 clones, around 86% of them seen only once. Sequences were obtained from peripheral blood. The receptor's source is a woman aged 80 or over with acute or convalescent COVID-19. The rearrangement uses TRBV29-1 and TRBJ2-7; D is perhaps TRBD1 (6 bases). CDR3 sequence: CSVVQGSYYEQYF. The CDR3 bases are TGCAGCGTTGTACAGGGTTCGTACTACGAGCAGTACTTC.